Shown below are 3 T cell receptor beta chains from a single sample sequenced in a study of Tregs in tolerant kidney transplant recipients. Recipients received nonmyeloablative bone marrow transplants from related graft donors, with transient mixed chimerism. Only in-frame clones appear in the TCRdb table, and some are missing; sequencing was by immunoSEQ multiplex PCR. The table for this sample gives roughly 23,000 clones. Here the sequenced sample was CD4+ T cells from blood (PBMCs), taken 6 months after the transplant. The receptors derive from a human patient who received a combined kidney and bone marrow transplant. The graft donor may be the source of some T cells.

With respect to this clone: The CDR3 goes on 3 residues after the read ends, and that part is filled in from the germline J gene. The rearrangement uses TRBV20-1 and TRBJ2-7; 11 bases match TRBD2. There are 15 residues in the CDR3. The germline CDR1 and CDR2 sequences are DFQATT and SNEGSKA (reference sequence). Trimming removed 3 bases from V and 6 bases from J; junction bases left unmatched: 10. CDR3 region: CSARETSGRSREQYF. The covered CDR3 bases are TGCAGTGCTAGGGAAACTAGCGGGAGATCTCGCGAG.

As for this clone: The read comes to an end 3 residues before the CDR3 does, leaving the germline J gene to fill in the end. The chain couples TRBV6-2 or TRBV6-3 to TRBJ2-1, with D perhaps matching TRBD1 (5 bases). The CDR3 loop spans 14 amino acids. The V end lost 2 bases, the J end lost 5 bases, and 10 bases lay between the germline ends. Germline values: CDR1 MNHEY, CDR2 SVGEGT. The CDR3 region is CASSYDRVNNEQFF. The CDR3 bases that were read are TGTGCCAGCAGTTACGACAGAGTAAACAATGAG.

Details on this clone: The read ends 3 residues before the CDR3 terminus; that terminus is restored from the germline J gene. V usage is TRBV5-4 and J usage is TRBJ1-2; D is unclear. The CDR3 loop spans 12 amino acids. Germline V gene data show CDR1 as SGHNT and CDR2 as YYREEE (reference sequence). The CDR3 sequence: CASSRTAMGYTF. CDR3 DNA (partial): TGTGCCAGCAGCCGCACAGCTATGGGC.